This is a list of T cell receptor beta chains from one sample in a study of T cells after yellow fever vaccination. Using its own MiXCR run on the 5' RACE reads, TCRdb lists one record per CDR3 protein. The sample has 350,000 or so distinct CDR3 sequences, 7% to 9% seen once; the top ten hold under 20%. Material: PBMCs, obtained roughly 47 days after the first yellow fever vaccination. The receptor source for this set is a man between 18 and 29 years old who received the YFV17D yellow fever vaccine. The CDR3 runs from the conserved cysteine through the conserved F or W. D genes are given only for firm matches. The size field is filled for only some rows; it gives once, few, many or a size class.

d_call j_call v_call clone_size cdr3_nt cdr3_aa
TRBD2 TRBJ2-3 TRBV20-1 many TGCAGTGCTAACGTGCGGGGGGGCCCGAATACGCAGTATTTT CSANVRGGPNTQYF
- TRBJ2-3 TRBV29-1 few TGCAGCCCACCGACAGATACGCAGTATTTT CSPPTDTQYF
TRBD2 TRBJ2-1 TRBV20-1 - TGCAGTGCTTTGTACGGCAGTAGCGGGGGTTTCTACAATGAGCAGTTCTTC CSALYGSSGGFYNEQFF
- TRBJ2-7 TRBV6-1 few TGTGCCAGCAGTGGAGTTAGGGGGGGAAGCTACGAGCAGTACTTC CASSGVRGGSYEQYF
- TRBJ1-4 TRBV9 - TGTGCCAGCAGCGTATCCCCAGGGACCGAGGGAGAAAAACTGTTTTTT CASSVSPGTEGEKLFF
TRBD2 TRBJ2-5 TRBV5-1 - TGCGCCAGCAGCACCGGGACTAGCGGGGAAGAGACCCAGTACTTC CASSTGTSGEETQYF
TRBD1 TRBJ1-1 TRBV20-1 few TGCAGTGTAAAGACAGGGTGGGCTGAAGCTTTCTTT CSVKTGWAEAFF
TRBD1 TRBJ1-4 TRBV12-3/TRBV12-4 - TGTGCCAGCAGGGCGACAGGGAGAGTCGGAAAACTGTTTTTT CASRATGRVGKLFF
- TRBJ2-1 TRBV6-6 many TGTGCCAGCAGTTACGTCTCTAGCAATGAGCAGTTCTTC CASSYVSSNEQFF
- TRBJ2-1 TRBV11-3 - TGTGCCAGCAGCCCCCTCGGGGGCGGGGGCTCCTACAATGAGCAGTTCTTC CASSPLGGGGSYNEQFF
TRBD1 TRBJ1-2 TRBV6-1 few TGTGCCACGGGACAGGCCTGGCCCTATGGCTACACCTTC CATGQAWPYGYTF
- TRBJ2-5 TRBV5-5 many TGTGCCAGCAGCTTGACCAGGGGATGGCAAGAGACCCAGTACTTC CASSLTRGWQETQYF
- TRBJ2-2 TRBV12-5 - TGTGCTAGTGGTTTGGTCCTGGGGATTGGGGCCGGGGAGCTGTTTTTT CASGLVLGIGAGELFF
TRBD2 TRBJ2-1 TRBV5-1 few TGCGCCAGCAGTCGAGTAGCGGGGGTCGGGGAGCAGTTCTTC CASSRVAGVGEQFF
- TRBJ2-4 TRBV20-1 few TGCAGTGCTATGAATGGGGAAAATCAAAACATTCAGTACTTC CSAMNGENQNIQYF
TRBD1 TRBJ1-5 TRBV18 - TGTGCCAGCTCACCTAGCCAGGGGGCGATTGAGCCCCAGCATTTT CASSPSQGAIEPQHF
- TRBJ2-7 TRBV3-1 many TGTGCCAGCAGCCACCTAAGGGGGACCGTCCCCTACGAGCAGTACTTC CASSHLRGTVPYEQYF
- TRBJ2-7 TRBV20-1 many TGCAGTGCTAGTAAAGGGCGCGGCTACGAGCAGTACTTC CSASKGRGYEQYF